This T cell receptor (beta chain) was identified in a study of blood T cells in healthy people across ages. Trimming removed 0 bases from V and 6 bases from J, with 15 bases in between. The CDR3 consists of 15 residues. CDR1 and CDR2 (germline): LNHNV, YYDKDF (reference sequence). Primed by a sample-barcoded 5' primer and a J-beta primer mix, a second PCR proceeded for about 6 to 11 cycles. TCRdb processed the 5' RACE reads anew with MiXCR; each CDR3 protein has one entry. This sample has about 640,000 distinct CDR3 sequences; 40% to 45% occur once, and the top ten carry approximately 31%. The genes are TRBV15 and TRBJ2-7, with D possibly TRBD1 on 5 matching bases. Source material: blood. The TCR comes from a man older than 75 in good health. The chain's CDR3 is CATSRDTNRLREQYF. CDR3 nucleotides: TGTGCCACCAGCAGAGATACGAACAGGCTTCGCGAGCAGTACTTC.